This TCR beta chain was identified during a study of T cell repertoires in cytomegalovirus infection. Study background: Epitope selection comprised recently identified HLA-C-restricted CMV epitopes and well-studied HLA-B-restricted CMV epitopes. Signatures in public TCR beta sequences pointed to both CMV infection and matching HLA type.

Findings and limits, study-wide: What dominated the ex vivo response were HLA-C-restricted CMV-specific TCR beta clonotypes. Cumulated frequencies of public TCR beta families served to identify carriers of CMV plus the relevant HLA.

The CDR3 has 15 residues. CDR1 SGHRS and CDR2 YFSETQ come from the germline V gene. V lost 1 base to trimming and J lost 5 bases, with 13 bases between them. TCRdb independently ran MiXCR on the reads; one entry per CDR3 protein. The table has hundreds of thousands of distinct CDR3 sequences, 30% to 40% seen once; the top ten hold roughly 15%. This clonotype was detected only a few times. Its antigen remains unknown. This receptor was identified in a human donor in good health (CMV status not recorded). Some clones in this sample may be carry-over from other donors' samples. The chain links TRBV5-1 to TRBJ2-1; TRBD1 might be the D (5 bases). Source: cultured PBMCs, taken from culture after CMV antigen stimulation. The CDR3 nucleotides are TGCGCCAGCAGCTTGTGGATGACAGACCACAATGAGCAGTTCTTC. Translation: CASSLWMTDHNEQFF.